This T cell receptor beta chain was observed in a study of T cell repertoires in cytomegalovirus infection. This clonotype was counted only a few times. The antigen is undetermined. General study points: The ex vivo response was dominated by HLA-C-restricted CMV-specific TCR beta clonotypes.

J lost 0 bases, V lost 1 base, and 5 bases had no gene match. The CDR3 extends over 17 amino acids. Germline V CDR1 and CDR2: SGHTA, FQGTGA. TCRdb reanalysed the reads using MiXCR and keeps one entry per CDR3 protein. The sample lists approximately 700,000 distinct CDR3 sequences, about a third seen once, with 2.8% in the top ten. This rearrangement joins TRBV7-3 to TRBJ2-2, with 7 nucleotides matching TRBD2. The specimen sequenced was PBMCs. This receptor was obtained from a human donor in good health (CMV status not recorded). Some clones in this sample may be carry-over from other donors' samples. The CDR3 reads CASSLNLREANTGELFF. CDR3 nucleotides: TGTGCCAGCAGCTTAAACCTCCGGGAGGCGAACACCGGGGAGCTGTTTTTT.